This TCR beta chain emerged from a study of cytomegalovirus exposure and HLA in healthy donors. General study results and limits: TCR beta V- and J-gene trimming was later associated with a missense DCLRE1C variant. Likely technical artifact: a cluster of highly shared sequence variants.

Each donor was nominally healthy when sampled (though unrecorded immune exposures were likely). Unmatched junction bases numbered 1, after V lost 0 bases and J lost 0 bases. The CDR3 covers 16 residues. Germline V gene data show CDR1 as LNHNV and CDR2 as YYDKDF (reference sequence). PCR used 60 Vbeta primers and 13 Jbeta primers. The table came from immunoSEQ multiplex PCR; TCRdb's copy has only in-frame clones and leaves some out. This table holds approximately 190,000 clones, 80% found once. To note about this clone: Its antigen is as yet unknown.

This sequence was found in a middle-aged man in good health and CMV-seropositive. This chain links TRBV15 with TRBJ2-2; 7 bases align to TRBD2. Sequenced: PBMCs. CDR3 amino acids: CATSRELAANTGELFF. The CDR3 DNA sequence: TGTGCCACCAGCAGAGAGCTAGCGGCGAACACCGGGGAGCTGTTTTTT.